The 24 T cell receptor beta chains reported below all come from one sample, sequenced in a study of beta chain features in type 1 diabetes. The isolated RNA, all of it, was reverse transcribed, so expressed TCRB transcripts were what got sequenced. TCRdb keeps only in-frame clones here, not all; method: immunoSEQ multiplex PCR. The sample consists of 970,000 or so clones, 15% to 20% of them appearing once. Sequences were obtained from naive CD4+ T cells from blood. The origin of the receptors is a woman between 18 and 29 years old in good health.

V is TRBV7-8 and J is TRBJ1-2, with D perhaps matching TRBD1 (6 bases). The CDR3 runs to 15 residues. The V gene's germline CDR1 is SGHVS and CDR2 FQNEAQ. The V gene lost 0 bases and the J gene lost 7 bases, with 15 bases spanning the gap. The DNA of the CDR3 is TGTGCCAGCAGCTTAGCGGGGGGCCGTTATGTTGGCTACACCTTC. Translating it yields CASSLAGGRYVGYTF.

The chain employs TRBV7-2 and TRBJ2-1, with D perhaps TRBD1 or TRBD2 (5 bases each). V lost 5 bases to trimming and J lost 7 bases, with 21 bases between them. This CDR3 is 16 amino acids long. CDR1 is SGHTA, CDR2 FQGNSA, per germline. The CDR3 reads CASSLTGTPPGNEQFF. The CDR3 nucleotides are TGTGCCAGCAGCCTCACCGGGACCCCCCCGGGGAATGAGCAGTTCTTC.

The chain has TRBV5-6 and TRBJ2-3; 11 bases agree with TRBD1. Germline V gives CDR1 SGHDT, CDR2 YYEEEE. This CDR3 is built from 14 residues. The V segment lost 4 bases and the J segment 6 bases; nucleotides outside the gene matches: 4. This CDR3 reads CASSTGQGADTQYF. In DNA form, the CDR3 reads TGTGCCAGCAGCACCGGACAGGGGGCGGATACGCAGTATTTT. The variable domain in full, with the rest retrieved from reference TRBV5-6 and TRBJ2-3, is DAGVTQSPTHLIKTRGQQVTLRCSPKSGHDTVSWYQQALGQGPQFIFQYYEEEERQRGNFPDRFSGHQFPNYSSELNVNALLLGDSALYLCASSTGQGADTQYFGPGTRLTVL.

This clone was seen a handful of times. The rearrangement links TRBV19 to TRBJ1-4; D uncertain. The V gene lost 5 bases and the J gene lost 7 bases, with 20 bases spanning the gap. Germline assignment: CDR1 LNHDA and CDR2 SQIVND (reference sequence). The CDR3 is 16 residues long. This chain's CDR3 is CASSPVDGRSREKLFF. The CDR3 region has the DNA TGTGCCAGTAGTCCCGTGGACGGCCGGTCCCGTGAAAAACTGTTTTTT.

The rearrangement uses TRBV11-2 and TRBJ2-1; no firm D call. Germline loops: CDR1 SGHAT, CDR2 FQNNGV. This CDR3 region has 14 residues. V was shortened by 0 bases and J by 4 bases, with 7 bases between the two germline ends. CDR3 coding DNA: TGTGCCAGCAGCTTAGATATACGATACAATGAGCAGTTCTTC. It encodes CASSLDIRYNEQFF.

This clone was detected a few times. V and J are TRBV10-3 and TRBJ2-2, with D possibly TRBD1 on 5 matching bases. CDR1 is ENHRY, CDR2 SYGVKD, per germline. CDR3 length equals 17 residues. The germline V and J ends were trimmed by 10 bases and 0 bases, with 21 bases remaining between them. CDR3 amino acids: CATATTDAGPNTGELFF. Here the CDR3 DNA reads TGTGCCACCGCGACGACAGACGCTGGACCGAACACCGGGGAGCTGTTTTTT.

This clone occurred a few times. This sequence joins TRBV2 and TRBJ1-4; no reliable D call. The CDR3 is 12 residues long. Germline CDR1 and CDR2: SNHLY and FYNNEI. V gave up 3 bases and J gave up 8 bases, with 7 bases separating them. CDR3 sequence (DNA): TGTGCCAGCAGTGAGACGGCAGAAAAACTGTTTTTT. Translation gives CASSETAEKLFF.

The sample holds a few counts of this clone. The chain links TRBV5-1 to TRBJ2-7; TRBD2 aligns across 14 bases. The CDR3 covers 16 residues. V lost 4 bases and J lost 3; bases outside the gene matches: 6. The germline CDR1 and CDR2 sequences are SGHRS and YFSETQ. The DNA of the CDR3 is TGCGCCAGCAGCCCAAAAGGGACTAGCGGGAGCTACGAGCAGTACTTC. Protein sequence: CASSPKGTSGSYEQYF.

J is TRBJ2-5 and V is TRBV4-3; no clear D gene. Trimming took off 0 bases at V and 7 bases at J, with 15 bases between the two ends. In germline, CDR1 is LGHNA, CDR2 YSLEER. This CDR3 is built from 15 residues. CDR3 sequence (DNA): TGCGCCAGCAGCCAAGATCTTTCGGGTTTAGGGACCCAGTACTTC. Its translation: CASSQDLSGLGTQYF.

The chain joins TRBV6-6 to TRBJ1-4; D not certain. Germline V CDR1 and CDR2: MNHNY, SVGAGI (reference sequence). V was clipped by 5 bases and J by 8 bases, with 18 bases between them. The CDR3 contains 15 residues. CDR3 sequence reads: CASSVNPGWQEKLFF. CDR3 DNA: TGTGCCAGCAGTGTGAACCCCGGGTGGCAGGAAAAACTGTTTTTT.

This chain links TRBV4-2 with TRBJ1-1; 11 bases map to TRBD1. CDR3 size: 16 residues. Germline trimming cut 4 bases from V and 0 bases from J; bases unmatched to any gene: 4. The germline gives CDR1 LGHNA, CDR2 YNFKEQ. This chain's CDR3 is CASSPGTGGLNTEAFF. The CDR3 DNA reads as TGTGCCAGCAGCCCCGGGACAGGGGGACTGAACACTGAAGCTTTCTTT.

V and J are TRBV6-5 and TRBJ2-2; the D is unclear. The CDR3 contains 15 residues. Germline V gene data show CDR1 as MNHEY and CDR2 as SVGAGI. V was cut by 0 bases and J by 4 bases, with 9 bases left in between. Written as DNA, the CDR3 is TGTGCCAGCAGTTACTCGAACTCGGGCACCGGGGAGCTGTTTTTT. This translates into CASSYSNSGTGELFF.

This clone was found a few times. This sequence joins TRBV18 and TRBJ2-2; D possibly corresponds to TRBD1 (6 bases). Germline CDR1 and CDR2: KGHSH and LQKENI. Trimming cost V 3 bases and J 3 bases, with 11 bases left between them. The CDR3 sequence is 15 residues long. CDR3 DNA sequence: TGTGCCAGCTCACCTTCACAGGGAGACACCGGGGAGCTGTTTTTT. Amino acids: CASSPSQGDTGELFF.

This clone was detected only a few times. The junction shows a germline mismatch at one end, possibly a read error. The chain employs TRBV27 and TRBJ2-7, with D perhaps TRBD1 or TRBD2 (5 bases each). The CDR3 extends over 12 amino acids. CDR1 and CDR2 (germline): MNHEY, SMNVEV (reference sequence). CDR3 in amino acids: CASSYNRDLLSF. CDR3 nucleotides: TGTGCCAGCAGTTATAACCGGGACCTACTTAGCTTC.

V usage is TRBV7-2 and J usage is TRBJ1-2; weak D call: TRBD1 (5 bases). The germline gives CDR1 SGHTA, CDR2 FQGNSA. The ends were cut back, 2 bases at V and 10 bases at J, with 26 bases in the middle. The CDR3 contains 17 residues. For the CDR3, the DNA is TGTGCCAGCAGCTTAATGTCCAGCCCGGCAGGAGGACATGCCTACACCTTC. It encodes CASSLMSSPAGGHAYTF.

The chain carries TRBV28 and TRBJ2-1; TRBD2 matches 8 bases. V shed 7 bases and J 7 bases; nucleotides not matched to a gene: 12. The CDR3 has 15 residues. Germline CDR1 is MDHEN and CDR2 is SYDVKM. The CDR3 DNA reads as TGTGCCAGCACCCGGGAGGGCCTTAGTATGAATGAGCAGTTCTTC. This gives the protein CASTREGLSMNEQFF.

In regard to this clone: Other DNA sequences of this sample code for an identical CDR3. CDR3 loop: CATSRDRYEQYF. The CDR3 DNA follows: TGTGCCACCAGCAGAGATCGATACGAGCAGTACTTC. The V call is TRBV15, the J call TRBJ2-7; D unclear. V shed 0 bases and J shed 4 bases, with 4 bases lying between them. The CDR3 totals 12 residues. Germline loops: CDR1 LNHNV, CDR2 YYDKDF (reference sequence). Drawing the rest from reference TRBV15 and TRBJ2-7, the complete variable domain is DAMVIQNPRYQVTQFGKPVTLSCSQTLNHNVMYWYQQKSSQAPKLLFHYYDKDFNNEADTPDNFQSRRPNTSFCFLDIRSPGLGDTAMYLCATSRDRYEQYFGPGTRLTVT.

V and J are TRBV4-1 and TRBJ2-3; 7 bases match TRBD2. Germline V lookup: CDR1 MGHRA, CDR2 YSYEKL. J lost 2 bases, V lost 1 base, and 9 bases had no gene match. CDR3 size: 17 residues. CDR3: CASSQGSPGLHTDTQYF. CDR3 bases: TGCGCCAGCAGCCAAGGGTCTCCGGGACTACACACAGATACGCAGTATTTT.

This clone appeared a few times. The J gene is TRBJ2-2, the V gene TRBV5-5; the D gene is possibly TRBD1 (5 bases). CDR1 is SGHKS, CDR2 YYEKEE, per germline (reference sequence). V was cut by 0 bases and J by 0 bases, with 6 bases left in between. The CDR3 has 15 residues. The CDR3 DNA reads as TGTGCCAGCAGCTTGGGACAGCCGAACACCGGGGAGCTGTTTTTT. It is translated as CASSLGQPNTGELFF.

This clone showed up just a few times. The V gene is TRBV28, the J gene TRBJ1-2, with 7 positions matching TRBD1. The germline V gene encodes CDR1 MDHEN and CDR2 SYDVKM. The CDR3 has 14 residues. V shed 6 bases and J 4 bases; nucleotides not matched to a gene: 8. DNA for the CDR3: TGTGCCAGCAGCCCGGGAGGGACAGCCTATGGCTACACCTTC. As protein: CASSPGGTAYGYTF.

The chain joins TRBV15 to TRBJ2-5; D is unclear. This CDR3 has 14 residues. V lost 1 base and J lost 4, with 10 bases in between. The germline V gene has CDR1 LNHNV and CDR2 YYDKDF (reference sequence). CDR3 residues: CATSRGVHPETQYF. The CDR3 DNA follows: TGTGCCACCAGCAGAGGGGTCCACCCAGAGACCCAGTACTTC.

This CDR3 reads CSVTGFPKSSYNEQFF. CDR3 sequence (DNA): TGCAGCGTTACCGGATTCCCAAAGAGCTCCTACAATGAGCAGTTCTTC. The chain employs TRBV29-1 and TRBJ2-1; no clear D. Germline lookup yields CDR1 SQVTM and CDR2 ANQGSEA. This CDR3 comprises 16 residues. V was shortened by 5 bases and J by 0 bases, with 17 bases between the two germline ends.

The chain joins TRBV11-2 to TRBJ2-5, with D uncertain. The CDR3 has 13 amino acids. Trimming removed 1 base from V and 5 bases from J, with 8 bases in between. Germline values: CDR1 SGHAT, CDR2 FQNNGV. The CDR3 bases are TGTGCCAGCAGCTTAGGGGTGGGGGAGACCCAGTACTTC. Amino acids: CASSLGVGETQYF.

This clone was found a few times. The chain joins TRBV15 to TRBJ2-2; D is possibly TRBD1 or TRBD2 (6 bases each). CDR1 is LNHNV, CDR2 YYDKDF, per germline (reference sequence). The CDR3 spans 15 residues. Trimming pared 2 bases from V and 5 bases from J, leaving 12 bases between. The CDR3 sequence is CATSRTQGRTGELFF. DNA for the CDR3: TGTGCCACCAGCAGAACCCAGGGGAGGACCGGGGAGCTGTTTTTT.